The 20 T cell receptor beta chains in this list originate from one sample, sequenced in a study of cytomegalovirus exposure and HLA in healthy donors. The PCR employed 60 Vbeta primers together with 13 Jbeta primers. Repertoires were generated with immunoSEQ multiplex PCR, while TCRdb's copy carries only in-frame clones and drops some. The sample gives 140,000 to 150,000 clones, 76% of which show up once; roughly 1.6% is in the top ten. The sequencing input was PBMCs. All receptors come from a woman aged 35 to 49 in good health and CMV-seronegative.

This sequence joins TRBV6-4 and TRBJ1-1, with 8 bases matching TRBD1. The CDR3 has 14 amino acids. The J segment lost 7 bases and the V segment lost 6 bases, leaving 10 bases of the junction unmatched. The germline V gene has CDR1 MRHNA and CDR2 SNTAGT. For the CDR3, the DNA is TGTGCCAGCAGCATGACAGGGGAGGCGTATGAAGCTTTCTTT. Its translation is CASSMTGEAYEAFF.

Only a few counts were recorded for this clone. The chain carries TRBV7-9 and TRBJ1-4; weak D call: TRBD1 (5 bases). CDR3 length: 13 residues. V was clipped by 4 bases and J by 7 bases, with 10 bases between them. CDR1 SEHNR and CDR2 FQNEAQ come from the germline V gene (reference sequence). CDR3 sequence reads: CASSYGQGEKLFF. CDR3 in DNA: TGTGCCAGCAGCTACGGACAAGGTGAAAAACTGTTTTTT.

The table lists this clone with a few counts. The V call is TRBV5-1, the J call TRBJ2-7; 9 bases align to TRBD2. The CDR3 is 14 amino acids. V lost 3 bases to trimming and J lost 3 bases; unmatched junction nucleotides: 4. CDR1 is SGHRS and CDR2 is YFSETQ in the germline V gene. Here the CDR3 reads CASSSGTSIYEQYF. The CDR3 bases are TGCGCCAGCAGCTCCGGGACTAGCATCTACGAGCAGTACTTC.

The rearrangement joins TRBV10-1 to TRBJ2-3; 8 bases map to TRBD2. The CDR3 has 12 amino acids. Per the germline V gene, CDR1 is WNHNN and CDR2 is SYGVQD (reference sequence). Trimming took 7 bases from V and 3 from J; bases not matched to a gene: 0. The CDR3 DNA sequence: TGCGCCAGCACTAGCGGGACAGATACGCAGTATTTT. Its translation: CASTSGTDTQYF.

The chain couples TRBV28 to TRBJ1-2, with a possible D match to TRBD1 (5 bases). The length of the CDR3 is 15 residues. V was pared by 8 bases and J by 2 bases, with 18 bases between. Germline CDR1 and CDR2: MDHEN and SYDVKM. CDR3: CASAWVEGRNYGYTF. The CDR3 DNA reads as TGTGCCAGCGCCTGGGTGGAGGGGCGGAACTATGGCTACACCTTC.

CDR3 residues: CASSPRFSRQDTQYF. CDR3 sequence (DNA): TGTGCCAGCAGCCCCAGATTCTCCCGACAAGATACGCAGTATTTT. This chain joins TRBV7-6 and TRBJ2-3; D ambiguous. V lost 5 bases to trimming and J lost 5 bases, with 17 bases between them. Looked up from germline, CDR1 is SGHVS and CDR2 is FNYEAQ. The CDR3 runs 15 residues.

This chain links TRBV6-6 with TRBJ2-7, with TRBD2 matching 11 bases. CDR1 is MNHNY, CDR2 SVGAGI, per germline (reference sequence). Trimming cost V 0 bases and J 3 bases; bases outside gene matches: 4. This CDR3 comprises 16 residues. Here the CDR3 reads CASSYSTSGSFYEQYF. The DNA for the CDR3 is TGTGCCAGCAGTTACTCCACTAGCGGGAGTTTCTACGAGCAGTACTTC.

The chain joins TRBV4-1 to TRBJ1-2; D unresolved. The CDR3 has 14 amino acids. The germline V and J ends were trimmed by 0 bases and 8 bases, with 13 bases remaining between them. CDR1 and CDR2 from the germline V gene are MGHRA and YSYEKL. CDR3 in amino acids: CASSQDLRGGGYTF. CDR3 DNA: TGCGCCAGCAGCCAAGATCTCCGGGGAGGGGGCTACACCTTC.

The V call is TRBV19, the J call TRBJ1-4; D might be TRBD1 (6 bases). This CDR3 region has 16 residues. The germline V gene encodes CDR1 LNHDA and CDR2 SQIVND (reference sequence). Deletions cut 5 bases from V and 2 bases from J, with 15 bases between. This CDR3 reads CASSPPRQATNEKLFF. DNA for the CDR3: TGTGCCAGTAGTCCTCCTCGACAGGCTACTAATGAAAAACTGTTTTTT.

The chain has TRBV27 and TRBJ2-1, with TRBD2 identical over 8 bases. This CDR3 has 15 residues. After removal of 8 bases from V and 6 bases from J, the junction contained 12 bases not matched to a gene. Germline loops: CDR1 MNHEY, CDR2 SMNVEV (reference sequence). The CDR3 region has the DNA TGTGCCAGCGGGCCACTAGCGGTCTACACCAATGAGCAGTTCTTC. Residues: CASGPLAVYTNEQFF.

This clone is a singleton in its sample. J is TRBJ1-2 and V is TRBV27, with a possible D match to TRBD1 (5 bases). The V gene's germline CDR1 is MNHEY and CDR2 SMNVEV (reference sequence). Trimming took 5 bases from V and 5 from J, leaving 15 bases between them. The CDR3 consists of 14 residues. CDR3 nucleotides: TGTGCCAGCAGTCCCCGTGGGGCAGGGTATGGCTACACCTTC. Translating it yields CASSPRGAGYGYTF.

For this clone: At one end the junction does not follow the germline gene, possibly because of a read error. The same CDR3 is also encoded by other DNA sequences in this sample. The rearrangement joins TRBV6-5 to TRBJ2-5; D remains ambiguous. Germline CDR1 reads MNHEY; CDR2 reads SVGAGI. The CDR3 consists of 13 residues. Written as DNA, the CDR3 is TGTGCCAGTAGTTACTCCTTCTCGGGGACCCAGTACTTC. Amino acids: CASSYSFSGTQYF.

V is TRBV19 and J is TRBJ1-5; the match to TRBD1 covers 8 bases. J was trimmed by 7 bases and V by 2 bases; bases with no gene match: 4. Per the germline V gene, CDR1 is LNHDA and CDR2 is SQIVND (reference sequence). This CDR3 spans 14 amino acids. This chain's CDR3 is CASSIQGAGQPQHF. The CDR3 DNA is TGTGCCAGTAGTATACAGGGGGCCGGCCAGCCCCAGCATTTT.

The J gene is TRBJ2-1, the V gene TRBV19, with D possibly TRBD2 on 6 matching bases. The CDR3 extends over 15 amino acids. CDR1 and CDR2 (germline): LNHDA, SQIVND (reference sequence). V lost 3 bases, J lost 7 bases, and 16 bases lay in between. The CDR3 is CASSMGGTAGNEQFF. CDR3 coding DNA: TGTGCCAGTAGTATGGGCGGGACCGCCGGTAATGAGCAGTTCTTC.

The V and J genes are TRBV6-1 and TRBJ2-7, with 10 bases aligning to TRBD1. The V gene's germline CDR1 is MNHNS and CDR2 SASEGT. J gave up 6 bases and V 7 bases, and 6 bases lay outside the gene matches. The CDR3 consists of 13 residues. CDR3: CASNDRGRREQYF. The CDR3 DNA reads TGTGCCAGCAACGACAGGGGGCGACGCGAGCAGTACTTC.

The chain uses TRBV21-1 and TRBJ2-1; the table's D gene call, TRBD2, was not cross checked with the DNA. TRBV21-1 is classified as a pseudogene. The CDR3 runs to 18 residues. The CDR3 nucleotides read TGTGCCAGCAGCAAAGTAGCTAGCGGGGGGTTCTCCTACAATGAGCAGTTCTTC. It translates to CASSKVASGGFSYNEQFF.

The rearrangement uses TRBV11-2 and TRBJ2-5; the D is unclear. The CDR3 extends over 11 amino acids. Trimming cost V 8 bases and J 1 base, with 5 bases left between them. The V gene's germline CDR1 is SGHAT and CDR2 FQNNGV. The CDR3 DNA follows: TGTGCCAGCGGCACCCAAGAGACCCAGTACTTC. It translates to CASGTQETQYF. Drawing the rest from reference TRBV11-2 and TRBJ2-5, the complete variable domain is EAGVAQSPRYKIIEKRQSVAFWCNPISGHATLYWYQQILGQGPKLLIQFQNNGVVDDSQLPKDRFSAERLKGVDSTLKIQPAKLEDSAVYLCASGTQETQYFGPGTRLLVL.

V usage is TRBV6-4 and J usage is TRBJ1-2; TRBD1 matches 8 bases. The CDR3 runs to 14 residues. Trimming cost V 1 base and J 8 bases; bases outside gene matches: 6. Germline V gives CDR1 MRHNA, CDR2 SNTAGT. CDR3 bases: TGTGCCAGCAGTGACTACGGACAGGGCGAAGGCTACACCTTC. Its protein is CASSDYGQGEGYTF.

This clone was detected a few times. The V and J genes are TRBV10-3 and TRBJ1-1; D uncertain. CDR3 size: 14 residues. CDR1 and CDR2 from the germline V gene are ENHRY and SYGVKD. The V gene lost 7 bases and the J gene lost 4 bases, with 16 bases spanning the gap. CDR3 sequence (DNA): TGTGCCATCACTCAAAAAGCCCTTGGCACTGAAGCTTTCTTT. It encodes CAITQKALGTEAFF.

The chain has TRBV5-1 and TRBJ1-2; 10 nucleotides line up with TRBD1. V was pared by 2 bases and J by 6 bases, with 1 base of the junction left unmatched. The CDR3 is made up of 13 amino acids. The V gene's germline CDR1 is SGHRS and CDR2 YFSETQ. The CDR3 sequence is CASSFGQGDGYTF. The CDR3 coding sequence is TGCGCCAGCAGCTTCGGACAGGGGGATGGCTACACCTTC.